This T cell receptor beta chain was sequenced in a study of cytomegalovirus exposure and HLA in healthy donors. CDR3 length: 15 residues. J lost 7 bases, V lost 6 bases, and 11 bases had no gene match. CDR1 and CDR2 (germline): KGHSH, LQKENI. Use of 60 Vbeta and 13 Jbeta primers characterized the PCR. Using immunoSEQ multiplex PCR, the repertoire was profiled, and TCRdb retains in-frame clones only, with some absent. This sample carries 150,000 to 200,000 clones, with about 1.2% going to the ten biggest clones. The chain uses TRBV18 and TRBJ1-3, with TRBD1 matching over 8 bases. Input material: PBMCs. The clonotype was recovered from a woman aged 55-75 years in good health and CMV-seronegative. The CDR3 DNA follows: TGTGCCAGCTCCCGAGGACAGGGAAAGGTGAACACCATATATTTT. Translating gives CASSRGQGKVNTIYF.